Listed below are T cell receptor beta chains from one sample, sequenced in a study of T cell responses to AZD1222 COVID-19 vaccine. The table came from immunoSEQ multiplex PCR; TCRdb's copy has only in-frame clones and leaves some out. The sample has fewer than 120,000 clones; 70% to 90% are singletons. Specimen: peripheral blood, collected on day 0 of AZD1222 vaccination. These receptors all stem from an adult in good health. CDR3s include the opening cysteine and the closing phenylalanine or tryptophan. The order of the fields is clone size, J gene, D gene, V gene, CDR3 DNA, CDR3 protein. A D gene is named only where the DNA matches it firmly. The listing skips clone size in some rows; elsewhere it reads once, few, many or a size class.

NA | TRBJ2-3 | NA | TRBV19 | TGTGCCAGTAGTCCTCAGGACCCGAGGACAGATACGCAGTATTTT | CASSPQDPRTDTQYF
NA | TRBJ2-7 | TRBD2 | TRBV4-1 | TGCGCCAGCAGCCAAGAAGGGAGGGGGACTAGCGTATACGAGCAGTACTTC | CASSQEGRGTSVYEQYF
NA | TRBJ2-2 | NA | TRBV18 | TGTGCCAGCTCACGGGCGGGGAAAGACACCGGGGAGCTGTTTTTT | CASSRAGKDTGELFF
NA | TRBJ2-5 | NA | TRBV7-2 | TGTGCCAGCAGCTTAGCCGGGTCCGAGACCCAGTACTTC | CASSLAGSETQYF
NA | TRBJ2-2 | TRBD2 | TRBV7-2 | TGTGCCAGCAGCCTTAGCGGGCCGAACACCGGGGAGCTGTTTTTT | CASSLSGPNTGELFF
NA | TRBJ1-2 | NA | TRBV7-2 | TGTGCCAGCAGCTCAGGCCTCCCACAGCACTTC | CASSSGLPQHF
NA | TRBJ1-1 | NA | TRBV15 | TGTGCCACCAGCAGTAGGAGGGAGAACACTGAAGCTTTCTTT | CATSSRRENTEAFF
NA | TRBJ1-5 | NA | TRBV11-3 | TGTGCCAGCAGCCCCACGAGGGCTGGGGGGCCTATAACTCAGCCCCAGCATTTT | CASSPTRAGGPITQPQHF
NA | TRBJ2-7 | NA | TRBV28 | TGTGCCAGCAGTCCTCCCCGTACGGAGCAGTACTTC | CASSPPRTEQYF
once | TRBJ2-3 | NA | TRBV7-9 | TGTGCCAGCAGCTTGATCCAAGGAGATACGCAGTATTTT | CASSLIQGDTQYF
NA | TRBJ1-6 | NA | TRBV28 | TGTGCCAGCAGTTTACAGGACCTTCATTCACCCCTCCACTTT | CASSLQDLHSPLHF
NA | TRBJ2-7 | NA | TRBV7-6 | TGTGCCAGCAGCTTTGGGGTCGGCAGCCGGGGGACTTCCTACGAGCAGTACTTC | CASSFGVGSRGTSYEQYF
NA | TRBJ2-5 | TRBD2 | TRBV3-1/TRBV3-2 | TGTGCCAGCAGCCAAGGGACTAGCGGAAAAGAGACCCAGTACTTC | CASSQGTSGKETQYF
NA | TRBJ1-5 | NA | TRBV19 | TGTGCCAGTAGTGAACCGGGACTGAATAGCAATCAGCCCCAGCATTTT | CASSEPGLNSNQPQHF
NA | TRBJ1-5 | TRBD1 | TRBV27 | TGTGCCAGCAGTCCACAGGGGGCAGGGAGTCAGCCCCAGCATTTT | CASSPQGAGSQPQHF
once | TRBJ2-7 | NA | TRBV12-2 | TGTGCAAGTCGCTTAGTAAGGGTCGAGCAGTACTTC | CASRLVRVEQYF
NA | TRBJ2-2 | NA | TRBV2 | TGTGCCAGCAGTGTATGGGGCGAAACCGGGGAGCTGTTTTTT | CASSVWGETGELFF
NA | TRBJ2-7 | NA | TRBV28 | TGTGCCAGCAGTTTACCCCTTCCGGGCGAGCAGTACTTC | CASSLPLPGEQYF
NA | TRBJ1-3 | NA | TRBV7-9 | TGTGCCAGCAGCTTAGGGGTTAGAAACACCATATATTTT | CASSLGVRNTIYF
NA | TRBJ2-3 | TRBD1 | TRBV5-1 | TGCGCCAGCAGCTTGGACAGGGGGGTCACAGATACGCAGTATTTT | CASSLDRGVTDTQYF
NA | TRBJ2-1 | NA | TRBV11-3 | TGTGCCAGCAGCTTAGAAGGCCAGATCTCCTACAATGAGCAGTTCTTC | CASSLEGQISYNEQFF
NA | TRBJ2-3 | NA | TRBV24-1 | TGTGCCACCAGTCGGGGCAGGGGAAGCACAGATACGCAGTATTTT | CATSRGRGSTDTQYF
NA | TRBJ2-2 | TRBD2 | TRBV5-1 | TGCGCCAGCAGCCTAGCGGGTGAAAACACCGGGGAGCTGTTTTTT | CASSLAGENTGELFF
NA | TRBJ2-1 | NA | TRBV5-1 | TGCGCCAGCAGCTTGGTTCCCGGAGACAATGAGCAGTTCTTC | CASSLVPGDNEQFF
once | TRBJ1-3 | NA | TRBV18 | TGTGCCAGCTCACCATCCGGGACCGCTAGATTAAGCTCTGGAAACACCATATATTTT | CASSPSGTARLSSGNTIYF
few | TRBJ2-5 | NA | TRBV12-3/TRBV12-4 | TGTGCCAGCAGTTTAGGACAGAAAGAGACCCAGTACTTC | CASSLGQKETQYF
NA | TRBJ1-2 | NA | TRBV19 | TGTGCCAGTAGTACCGCCGGGGGGTTAAGGGTCGGCTACACCTTC | CASSTAGGLRVGYTF
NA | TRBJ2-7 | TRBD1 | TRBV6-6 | TGTGCCAGCAGAACGACAGGGCCTGAATACGAGCAGTACTTC | CASRTTGPEYEQYF
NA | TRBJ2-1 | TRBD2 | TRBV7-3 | TGTGCCAGCAGCTTAAAGGGCGGGAGGGCCTACAATGAGCAGTTCTTC | CASSLKGGRAYNEQFF
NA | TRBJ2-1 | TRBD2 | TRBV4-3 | TGCGCCAGCAGCCAAGATGCGGGGGGGCTTTACGAGCAGTTCTTC | CASSQDAGGLYEQFF
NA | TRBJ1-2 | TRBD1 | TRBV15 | TGTGCCACCAGCAATAAGGGACAGGTCTATGGCTACACCTTC | CATSNKGQVYGYTF